Sequencing of this T cell receptor (beta chain) was carried out in a study of chemoradiotherapy in HPV16-positive cancers. Study-level information: Functional T-cell assays on a couple of HPV16-positive patients' cells defined candidate HPV-specific clones and common TCR motifs.

This clone was seen more than once but under ten times. Its antigen is not identified. Method: immunoSEQ multiplex PCR; TCRdb's copy keeps in-frame clones and lacks some. This sample has over a thousand clones, with roughly 87% found just once. Study-level findings and limits: The functional HPV-specific definition rests on just two HPV16-positive patients. Candidate HPV-specific clones and E7-related TCR motifs grew in tumor during treatment.

Trimming pared 0 bases from V and 4 bases from J, leaving 10 bases between. This CDR3 spans 15 amino acids. From germline, CDR1 is MNHNS and CDR2 SASEGT. The chain is built from TRBV6-1 and TRBJ1-5; no reliable D call. This sequence originates from a human donor with HPV-associated anogenital cancer. Sequencing was performed on tumor tissue, taken from a patient who underwent chemoradiotherapy. The CDR3 region has the DNA TGTGCCAGCAGTGAAGCCACAGCAAAAAATCAGCCCCAGCATTTT. Translated: CASSEATAKNQPQHF.